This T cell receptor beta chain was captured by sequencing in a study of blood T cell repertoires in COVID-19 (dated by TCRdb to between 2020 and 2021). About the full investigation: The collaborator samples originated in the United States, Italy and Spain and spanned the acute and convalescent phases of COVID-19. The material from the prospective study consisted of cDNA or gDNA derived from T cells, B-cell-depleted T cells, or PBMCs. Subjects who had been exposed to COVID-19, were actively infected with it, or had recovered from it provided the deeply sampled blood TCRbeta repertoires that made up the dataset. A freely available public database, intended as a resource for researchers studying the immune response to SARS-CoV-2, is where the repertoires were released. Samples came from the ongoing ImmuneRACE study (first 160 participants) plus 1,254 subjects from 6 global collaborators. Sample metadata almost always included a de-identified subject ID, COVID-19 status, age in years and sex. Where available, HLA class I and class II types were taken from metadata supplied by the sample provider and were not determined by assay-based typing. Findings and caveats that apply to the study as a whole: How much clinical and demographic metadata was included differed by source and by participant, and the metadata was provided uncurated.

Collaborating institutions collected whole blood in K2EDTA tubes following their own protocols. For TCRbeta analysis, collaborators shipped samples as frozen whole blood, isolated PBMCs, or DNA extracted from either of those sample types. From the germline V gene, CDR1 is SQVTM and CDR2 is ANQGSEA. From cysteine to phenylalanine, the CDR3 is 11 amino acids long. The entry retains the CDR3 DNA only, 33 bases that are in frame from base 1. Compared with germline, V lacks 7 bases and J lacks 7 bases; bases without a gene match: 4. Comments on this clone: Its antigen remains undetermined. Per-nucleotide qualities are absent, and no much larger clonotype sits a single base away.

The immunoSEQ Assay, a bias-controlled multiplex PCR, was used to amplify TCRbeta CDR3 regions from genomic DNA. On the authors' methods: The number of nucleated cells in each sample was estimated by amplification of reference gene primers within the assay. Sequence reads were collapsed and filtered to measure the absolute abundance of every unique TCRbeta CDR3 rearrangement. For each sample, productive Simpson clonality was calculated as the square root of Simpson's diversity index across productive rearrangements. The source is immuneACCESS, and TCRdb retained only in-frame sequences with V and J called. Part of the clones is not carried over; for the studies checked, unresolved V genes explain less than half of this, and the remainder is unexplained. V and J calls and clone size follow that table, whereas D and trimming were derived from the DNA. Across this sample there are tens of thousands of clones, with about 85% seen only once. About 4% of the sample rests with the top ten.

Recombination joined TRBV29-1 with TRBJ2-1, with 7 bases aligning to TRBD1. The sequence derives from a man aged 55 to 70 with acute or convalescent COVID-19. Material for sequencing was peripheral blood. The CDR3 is CSAGQLNEQFF. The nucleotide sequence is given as TGCAGCGCGGGACAGTTGAATGAGCAGTTCTTC.